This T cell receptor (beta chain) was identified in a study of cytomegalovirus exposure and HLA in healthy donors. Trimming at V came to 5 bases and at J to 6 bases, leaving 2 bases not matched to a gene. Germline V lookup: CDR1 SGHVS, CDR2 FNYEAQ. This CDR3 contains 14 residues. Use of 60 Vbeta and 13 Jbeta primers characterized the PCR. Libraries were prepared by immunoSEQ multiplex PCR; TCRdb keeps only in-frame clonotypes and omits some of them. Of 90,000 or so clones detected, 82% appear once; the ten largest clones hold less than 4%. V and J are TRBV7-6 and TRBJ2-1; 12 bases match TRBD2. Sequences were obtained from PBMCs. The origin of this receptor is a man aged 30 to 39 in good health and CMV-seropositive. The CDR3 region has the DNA TGTGCCAGCAGCACGACTAGCGGGAGCAATGAGCAGTTCTTC. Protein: CASSTTSGSNEQFF. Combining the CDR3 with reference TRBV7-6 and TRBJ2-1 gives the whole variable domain GAGVSQSPRYKVTKRGQDVALRCDPISGHVSLYWYRQALGQGPEFLTYFNYEAQQDKSGLPNDRFSAERPEGSISTLTIQRTEQRDSAMYRCASSTTSGSNEQFFGPGTRLTVL.